One and the same sample provided the 8 T cell receptor beta chains below, sequenced in a study of T cells in women clearing cervical HPV infection. Profiled with immunoSEQ multiplex PCR; TCRdb holds only in-frame clones, not every one. The ten most abundant clones cover less than 8.5% of a sample with around 41,000 clones. The material sequenced was blood buffy coat. The receptors were sampled from a woman between 18 and 69 years old with a cervical HPV16 infection that either progressed to CIN3+ or cleared (not recorded which).

As concerns this clone: The CDR3 end lies 3 residues beyond the end of the read and is filled in from the germline J gene. The chain joins TRBV19 to TRBJ2-1, with 9 bases that match TRBD1. Germline CDR1 reads LNHDA; CDR2 reads SQIVND (reference sequence). V shed 6 bases and J 3 bases; nucleotides not matched to a gene: 9. This CDR3 contains 16 residues. CDR3 DNA (partial): TGTGCCAGTAGCCAGGACAGGGGTGAGGTCTACAATGAG. It yields the protein CASSQDRGEVYNE. The full-length CDR3 reads as CASSQDRGEVYNEQFF.

In the case of this clone: With the read ending 3 residues before the CDR3 end, the germline J gene is used to fill in that end. The V call is TRBV7-9, the J call TRBJ2-7, with D uncertain. This CDR3 has 11 residues. The V gene's germline CDR1 is SEHNR and CDR2 FQNEAQ (reference sequence). Trimming left V 4 bases short and J 3 bases short, with 4 bases between. CDR3 sequence: CASSSHYEQYF. CDR3 DNA (partial): TGTGCCAGCAGCTCCCACTACGAG.

As to this clone: With the read ending 3 residues before the CDR3 end, the germline J gene is used to fill in that end. J is TRBJ1-1 and V is TRBV6-4, with D hard to call. CDR1 MRHNA and CDR2 SNTAGT come from the germline V gene. There are 15 residues in the CDR3. V dropped 2 bases and J dropped 2 bases, with 12 bases sitting between them. The CDR3 region is CASSDRSLINTEAFF. CDR3 DNA (partial): TGTGCCAGCAGTGACCGGTCGCTTATTAACACTGAA.

Points on this clone: The sequenced fragment ends 3 residues before the CDR3 boundary, so the rest is inferred from the germline J gene. V gene TRBV7-9 combines with J gene TRBJ1-1, with D tentatively TRBD1 (5 bases). The germline V gene has CDR1 SEHNR and CDR2 FQNEAQ (reference sequence). Deletions cut 0 bases from V and 4 bases from J, with 9 bases between. The CDR3 has 14 amino acids. The CDR3 bases that were read are TGTGCCAGCAGCTTAGCCCAGGGAAGCACTGAA. Translation gives CASSLAQGSTE. The complete CDR3 sequence is CASSLAQGSTEAFF.

Regarding this clone: The read falls 3 residues short of the CDR3 end, and the missing part is taken from the germline J gene. The J gene is TRBJ1-1, the V gene TRBV16, with D possibly matching TRBD1 (5 bases). With 4 bases removed from V and 7 bases from J, the gap between germline ends came to 10 bases. This CDR3 is 12 amino acids long. Per the germline V gene, CDR1 is KGHSY and CDR2 is FQNENV. The CDR3 region is CASSLGVSEAFF. The sequenced CDR3 bases are TGTGCCAGCAGCCTAGGGGTCAGTGAA. The complete variable domain, with remaining parts taken from reference TRBV16 and TRBJ1-1, reads GEEVAQTPKHLVRGEGQKAKLYCAPIKGHSYVFWYQQVLKNEFKFLISFQNENVFDETGMPKERFSAKCLPNSPCSLEIQATKLEDSAVYFCASSLGVSEAFFGQGTRLTVV.

Turning to this clone: The CDR3 end lies 3 residues beyond the end of the read and is filled in from the germline J gene. Other DNA sequences within the sample encode an identical CDR3. The gene calls are TRBV7-6 and TRBJ2-2; D unresolved. Looked up from germline, CDR1 is SGHVS and CDR2 is FNYEAQ. V was clipped by 5 bases and J by 4 bases, with 5 bases between them. The CDR3 has 12 amino acids. The CDR3 sequence is CASSPGTGELFF. CDR3 DNA (partial): TGTGCCAGCAGCCCAGGCACCGGGGAG.

Comment on this clone: This specimen includes other DNA sequences encoding the same CDR3. The CDR3 bases that were read are TGTGCCAGCAGCTTACAGGCAACTAATGAAAAA. The encoded protein is CASSLQATNEK. The entire CDR3 is CASSLQATNEKLFF. The chain employs TRBV28 and TRBJ1-4; possibly TRBD1 for D (5 bases). The missing CDR3 end, 3 residues past where the read stops, is filled in from the germline J gene. The CDR3 extends over 14 amino acids. The germline gives CDR1 MDHEN, CDR2 SYDVKM. Trimming cost V 6 bases and J 0 bases, with 8 bases left between them.

CDR3 loop: CSARDPGGLETQYF. CDR3 DNA (partial): TGCAGTGCTAGAGATCCAGGGGGCCTAGAGACC. The chain is built from TRBV20-1 and TRBJ2-5; 8 nucleotides agree with TRBD1. The read halts 3 residues ahead of the CDR3 end, with the missing end drawn from the germline J gene. This CDR3 comprises 14 residues. The germline V gene encodes CDR1 DFQATT and CDR2 SNEGSKA (reference sequence). Trimming removed 0 bases from V and 4 bases from J; junction bases left unmatched: 4.